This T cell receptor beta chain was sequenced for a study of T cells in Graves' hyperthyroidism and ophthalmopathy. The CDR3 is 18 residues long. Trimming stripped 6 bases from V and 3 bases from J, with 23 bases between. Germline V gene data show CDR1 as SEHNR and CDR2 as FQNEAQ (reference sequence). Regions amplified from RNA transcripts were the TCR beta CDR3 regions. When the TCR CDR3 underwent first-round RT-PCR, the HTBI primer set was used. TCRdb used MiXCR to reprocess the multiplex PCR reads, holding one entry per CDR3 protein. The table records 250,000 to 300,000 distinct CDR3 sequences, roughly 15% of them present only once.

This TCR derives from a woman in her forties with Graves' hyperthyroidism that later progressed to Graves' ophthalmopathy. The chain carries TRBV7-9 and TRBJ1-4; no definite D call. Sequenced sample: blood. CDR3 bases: TGTGCCAGCAGGCAGGACCCACTTTTCAGATCAGCTAATGAAAAACTGTTTTTT. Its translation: CASRQDPLFRSANEKLFF. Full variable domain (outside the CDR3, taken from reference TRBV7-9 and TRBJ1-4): DTGVSQNPRHKITKRGQNVTFRCDPISEHNRLYWYRQTLGQGPEFLTYFQNEAQLEKSRLLSDRFSAERPKGSFSTLEIQRTEQGDSAMYLCASRQDPLFRSANEKLFFGSGTQLSVL.